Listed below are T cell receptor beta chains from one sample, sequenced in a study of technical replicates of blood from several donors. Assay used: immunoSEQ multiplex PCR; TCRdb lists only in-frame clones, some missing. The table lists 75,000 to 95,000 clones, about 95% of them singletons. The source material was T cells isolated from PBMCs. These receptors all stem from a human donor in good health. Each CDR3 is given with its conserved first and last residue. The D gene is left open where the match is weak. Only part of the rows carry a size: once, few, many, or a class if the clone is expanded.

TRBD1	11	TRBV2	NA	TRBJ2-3	CASRQGGTQYF	TGTGCCAGCAGACAGGGGGGTACGCAGTATTTT
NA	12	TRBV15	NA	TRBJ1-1	CATSRVQGRAFF	TGTGCCACCAGCAGAGTACAGGGCAGGGCTTTCTTT
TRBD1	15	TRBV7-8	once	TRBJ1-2	CASSPLPGQVFGYTF	TGTGCCAGCAGCCCCCTCCCGGGACAGGTTTTCGGCTACACCTTC
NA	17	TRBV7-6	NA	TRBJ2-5	CASSLVNSGRRIETQYF	TGTGCCAGCAGCTTGGTAAACAGTGGTAGGAGGATAGAGACCCAGTACTTC
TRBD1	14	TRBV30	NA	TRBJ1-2	CACTRTGLNYGYTF	TGTGCCTGTACCCGGACAGGTCTTAACTATGGCTACACCTTC
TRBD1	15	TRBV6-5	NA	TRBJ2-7	CASSYSPRGHYEQYF	TGTGCCAGCAGTTACTCTCCTAGGGGGCACTACGAGCAGTACTTC
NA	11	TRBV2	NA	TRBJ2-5	CASTGEETQYF	TGTGCCAGCACAGGGGAAGAGACCCAGTACTTC
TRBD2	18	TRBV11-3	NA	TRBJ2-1	CASSPTEPKRGLDNEQFF	TGTGCCAGCAGCCCTACCGAACCAAAGCGGGGACTCGACAATGAGCAGTTCTTC
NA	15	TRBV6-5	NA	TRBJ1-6	CASSPNRVYNSPLHF	TGTGCCAGCAGTCCCAACAGGGTCTATAATTCACCCCTCCACTTT
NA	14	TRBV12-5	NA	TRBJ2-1	CASGSQVLGSEQFF	TGTGCTAGTGGTTCGCAGGTCCTTGGGAGTGAGCAGTTCTTC
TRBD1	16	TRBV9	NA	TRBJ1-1	CASSVGWRQGDTEAFF	TGTGCCAGCAGCGTAGGATGGAGACAGGGTGACACTGAAGCTTTCTTT
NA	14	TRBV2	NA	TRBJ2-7	CASSRRLRGEEQYF	TGTGCCAGCAGTCGACGACTCCGAGGCGAGGAGCAGTACTTC